This T cell receptor beta chain was identified in a study of control samples from healthy donors and cancer patients. The CDR3 extends over 14 amino acids. Germline CDR1 reads SGHVS; CDR2 reads FNYEAQ. V lost 1 base and J lost 2, with 9 bases in between. This clone rates as medium-sized (0.01 to 0.1%). Using immunoSEQ multiplex PCR, the repertoire was profiled, and TCRdb retains in-frame clones only, with some absent. The sample lists under 40,000 clones, around 83% occurring once. Sequencing input: PBMCs. The origin of this receptor is a woman aged 55-69 years with lung cancer. The chain recombines TRBV7-6 with TRBJ2-7; D remains unclear. Here the CDR3 reads CASSLVVRAYEQYF. For the CDR3, the DNA is TGTGCCAGCAGCTTAGTGGTCAGAGCCTACGAGCAGTACTTC.